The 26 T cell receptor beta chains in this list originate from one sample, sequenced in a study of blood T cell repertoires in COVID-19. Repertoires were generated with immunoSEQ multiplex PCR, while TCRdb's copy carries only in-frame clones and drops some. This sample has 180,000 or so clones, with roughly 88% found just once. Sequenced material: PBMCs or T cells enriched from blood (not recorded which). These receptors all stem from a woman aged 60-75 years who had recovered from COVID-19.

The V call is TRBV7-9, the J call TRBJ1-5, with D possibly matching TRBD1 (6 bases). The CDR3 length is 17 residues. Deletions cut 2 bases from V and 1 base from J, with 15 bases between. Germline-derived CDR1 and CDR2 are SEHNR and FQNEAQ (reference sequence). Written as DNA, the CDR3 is TGTGCCAGCAGCTTATCACAGGGTGTGGGGAGCAATCAGCCCCAGCATTTT. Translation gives CASSLSQGVGSNQPQHF.

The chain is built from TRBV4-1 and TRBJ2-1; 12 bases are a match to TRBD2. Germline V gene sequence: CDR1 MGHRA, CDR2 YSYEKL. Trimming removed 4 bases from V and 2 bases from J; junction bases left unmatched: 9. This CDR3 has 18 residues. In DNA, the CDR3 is TGCGCCAGCAGCCGAACCCACGGACTAGCGGGGACCTACAATGAGCAGTTCTTC. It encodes CASSRTHGLAGTYNEQFF.

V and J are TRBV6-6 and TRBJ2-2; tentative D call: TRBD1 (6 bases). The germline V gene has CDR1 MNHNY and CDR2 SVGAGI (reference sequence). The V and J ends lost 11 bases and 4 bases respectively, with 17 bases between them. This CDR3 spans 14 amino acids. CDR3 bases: TGTGCCTGCTACAGGGAGCATAGCACCGGGGAGCTGTTTTTT. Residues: CACYREHSTGELFF.

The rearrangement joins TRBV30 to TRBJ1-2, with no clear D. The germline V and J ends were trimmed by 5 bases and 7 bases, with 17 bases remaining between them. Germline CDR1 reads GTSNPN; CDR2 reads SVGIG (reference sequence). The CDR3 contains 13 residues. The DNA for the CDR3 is TGTGCCTGGTCACAGTCAGGATTTTCTGGCTACACCTTC. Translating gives CAWSQSGFSGYTF.

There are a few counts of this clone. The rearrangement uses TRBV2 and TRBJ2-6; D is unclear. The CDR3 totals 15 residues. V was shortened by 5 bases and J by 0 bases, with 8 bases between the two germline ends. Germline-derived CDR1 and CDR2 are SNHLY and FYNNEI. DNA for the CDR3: TGTGCCAGCAGTTCACAGCTCTCTGGGGCCAACGTCCTGACTTTC. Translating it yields CASSSQLSGANVLTF.

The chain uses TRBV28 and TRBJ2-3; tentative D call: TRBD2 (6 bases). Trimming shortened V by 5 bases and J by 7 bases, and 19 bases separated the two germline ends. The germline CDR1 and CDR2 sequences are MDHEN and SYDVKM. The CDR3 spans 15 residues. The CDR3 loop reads CASSGREGAFNTQYF. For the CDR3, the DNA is TGTGCCAGCAGTGGGCGGGAAGGGGCCTTTAATACGCAGTATTTT.

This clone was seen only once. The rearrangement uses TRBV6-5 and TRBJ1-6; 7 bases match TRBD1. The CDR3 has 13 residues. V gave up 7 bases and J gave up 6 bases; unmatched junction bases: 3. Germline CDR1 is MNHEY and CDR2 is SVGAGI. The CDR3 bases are TGTGCCAGCACGCACAGGGGTAATTCACCCCTCCACTTT. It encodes CASTHRGNSPLHF.

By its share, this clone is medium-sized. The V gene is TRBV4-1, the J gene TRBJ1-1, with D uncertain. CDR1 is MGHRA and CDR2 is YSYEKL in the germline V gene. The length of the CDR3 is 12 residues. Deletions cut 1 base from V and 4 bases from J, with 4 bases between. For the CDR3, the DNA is TGCGCCAGCAGCCAAGCTTCCACTGAAGCTTTCTTT. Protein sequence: CASSQASTEAFF.

CDR3 DNA: TGCGCCAGCAGCCCGGGACAGGGTGTCAATTCACCCCTCCACTTT. Translation gives CASSPGQGVNSPLHF. The chain uses TRBV5-1 and TRBJ1-6; 9 bases line up with TRBD1. CDR3 length: 15 amino acids. CDR1 and CDR2 (germline): SGHRS, YFSETQ. Trimming removed 4 bases from V and 7 bases from J; junction bases left unmatched: 6.

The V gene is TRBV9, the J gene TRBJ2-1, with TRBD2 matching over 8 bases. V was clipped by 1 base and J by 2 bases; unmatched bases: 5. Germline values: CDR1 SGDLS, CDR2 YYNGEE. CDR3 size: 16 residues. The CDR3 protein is CASSVRREVPYNEQFF. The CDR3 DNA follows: TGTGCCAGCAGCGTACGGCGGGAGGTACCCTACAATGAGCAGTTCTTC.

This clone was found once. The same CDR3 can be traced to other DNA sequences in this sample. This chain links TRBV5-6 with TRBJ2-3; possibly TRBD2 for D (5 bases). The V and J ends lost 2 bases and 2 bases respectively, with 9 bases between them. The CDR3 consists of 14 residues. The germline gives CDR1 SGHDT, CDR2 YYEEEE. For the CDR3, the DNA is TGTGCCAGCAGCTTACTGGGAGACACAGATACGCAGTATTTT. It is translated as CASSLLGDTDTQYF.

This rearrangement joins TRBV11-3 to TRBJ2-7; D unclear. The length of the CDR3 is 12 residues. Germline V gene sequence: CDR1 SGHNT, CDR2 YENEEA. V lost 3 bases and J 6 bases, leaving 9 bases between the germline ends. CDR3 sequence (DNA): TGTGCCAGCAGCTTGATTTGTAGCGAGCAGTACTTC. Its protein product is CASSLICSEQYF.

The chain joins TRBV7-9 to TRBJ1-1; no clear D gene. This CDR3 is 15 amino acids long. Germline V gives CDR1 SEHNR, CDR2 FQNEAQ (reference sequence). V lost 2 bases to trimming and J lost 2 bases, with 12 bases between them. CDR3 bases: TGTGCCAGCAGCTTAAACATGGTACAAAACACTGAAGCTTTCTTT. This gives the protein CASSLNMVQNTEAFF.

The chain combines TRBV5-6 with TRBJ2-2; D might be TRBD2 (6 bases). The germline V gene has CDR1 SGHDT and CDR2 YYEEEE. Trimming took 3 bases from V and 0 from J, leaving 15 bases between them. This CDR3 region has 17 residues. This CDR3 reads CASSWGGVFSNTGELFF. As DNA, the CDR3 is TGTGCCAGCAGCTGGGGCGGGGTATTTTCGAACACCGGGGAGCTGTTTTTT.

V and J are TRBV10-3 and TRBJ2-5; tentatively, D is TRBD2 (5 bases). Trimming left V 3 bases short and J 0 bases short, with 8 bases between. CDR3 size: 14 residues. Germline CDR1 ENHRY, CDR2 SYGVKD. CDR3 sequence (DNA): TGTGCCATCAGTGACCCGGGGTACCAAGAGACCCAGTACTTC. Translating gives CAISDPGYQETQYF.

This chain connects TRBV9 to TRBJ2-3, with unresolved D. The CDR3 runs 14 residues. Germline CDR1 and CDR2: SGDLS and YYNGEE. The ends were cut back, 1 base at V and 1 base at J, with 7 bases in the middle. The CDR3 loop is CASSVTSGTDTQYF. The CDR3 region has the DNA TGTGCCAGCAGCGTAACGAGCGGCACAGATACGCAGTATTTT.

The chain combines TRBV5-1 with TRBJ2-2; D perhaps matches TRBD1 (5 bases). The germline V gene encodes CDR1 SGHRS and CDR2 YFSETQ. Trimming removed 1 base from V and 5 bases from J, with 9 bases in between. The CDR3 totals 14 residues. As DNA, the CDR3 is TGCGCCAGCAGCTTGATTCAGGGAACCGGGGAGCTGTTTTTT. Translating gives CASSLIQGTGELFF.

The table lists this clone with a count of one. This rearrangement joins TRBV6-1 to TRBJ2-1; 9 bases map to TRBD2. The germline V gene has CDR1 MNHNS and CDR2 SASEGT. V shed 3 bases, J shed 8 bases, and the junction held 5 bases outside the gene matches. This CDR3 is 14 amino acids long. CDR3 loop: CASSDSGRGYEQFF. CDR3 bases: TGTGCCAGCAGTGATAGCGGGAGAGGCTATGAGCAGTTCTTC.

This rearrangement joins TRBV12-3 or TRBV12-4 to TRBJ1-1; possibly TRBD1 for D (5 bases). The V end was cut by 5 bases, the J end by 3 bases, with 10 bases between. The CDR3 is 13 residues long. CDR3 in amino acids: CASSHRWDTEAFF. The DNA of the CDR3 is TGTGCCAGCAGTCACAGGTGGGACACTGAAGCTTTCTTT.

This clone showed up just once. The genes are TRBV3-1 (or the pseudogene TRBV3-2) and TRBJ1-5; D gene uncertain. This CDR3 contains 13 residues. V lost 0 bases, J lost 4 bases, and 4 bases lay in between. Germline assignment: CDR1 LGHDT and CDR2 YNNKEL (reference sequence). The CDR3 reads CASSQDFNQPQHF. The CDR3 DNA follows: TGTGCCAGCAGCCAAGACTTTAATCAGCCCCAGCATTTT.

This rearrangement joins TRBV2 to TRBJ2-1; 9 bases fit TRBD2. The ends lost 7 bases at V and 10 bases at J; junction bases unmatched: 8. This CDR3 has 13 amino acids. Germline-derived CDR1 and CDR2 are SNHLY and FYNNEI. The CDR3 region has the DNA TGTGCCAGCACGTGGCTAGCGGGGTCCGAGCAGTTCTTC. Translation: CASTWLAGSEQFF.

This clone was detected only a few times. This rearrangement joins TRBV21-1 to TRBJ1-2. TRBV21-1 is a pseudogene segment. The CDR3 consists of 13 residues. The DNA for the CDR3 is TGTGCCAGCAGCCGGGGGAGGCACTATGGCTACACCTTC. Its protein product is CASSRGRHYGYTF.

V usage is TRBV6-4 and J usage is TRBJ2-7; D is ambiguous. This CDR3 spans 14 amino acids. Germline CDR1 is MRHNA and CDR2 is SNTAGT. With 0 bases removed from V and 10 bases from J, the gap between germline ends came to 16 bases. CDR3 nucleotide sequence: TGTGCCAGCAGTGACTCGAGGTCTTCCCGCGGTCAGTACTTC. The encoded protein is CASSDSRSSRGQYF.

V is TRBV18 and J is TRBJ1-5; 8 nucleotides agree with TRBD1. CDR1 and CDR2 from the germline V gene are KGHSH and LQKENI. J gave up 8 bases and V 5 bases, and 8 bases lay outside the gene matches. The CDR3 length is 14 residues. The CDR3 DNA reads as TGTGCCAGCTCAAGTAGAGGGACAGGCGAGCCCCAGCATTTT. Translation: CASSSRGTGEPQHF.

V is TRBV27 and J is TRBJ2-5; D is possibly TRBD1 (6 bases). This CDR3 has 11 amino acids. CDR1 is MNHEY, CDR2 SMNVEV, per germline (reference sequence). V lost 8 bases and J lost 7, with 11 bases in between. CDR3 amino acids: CASGRRGTQYF. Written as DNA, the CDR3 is TGTGCCAGCGGCCGCAGGGGGACCCAGTACTTC.

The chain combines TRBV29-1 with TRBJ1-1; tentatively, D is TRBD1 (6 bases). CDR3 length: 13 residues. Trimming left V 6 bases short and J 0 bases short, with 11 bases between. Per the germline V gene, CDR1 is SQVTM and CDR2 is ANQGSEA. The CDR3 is CSVTRGLNTEAFF. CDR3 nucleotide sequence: TGCAGCGTGACCAGGGGATTGAACACTGAAGCTTTCTTT.